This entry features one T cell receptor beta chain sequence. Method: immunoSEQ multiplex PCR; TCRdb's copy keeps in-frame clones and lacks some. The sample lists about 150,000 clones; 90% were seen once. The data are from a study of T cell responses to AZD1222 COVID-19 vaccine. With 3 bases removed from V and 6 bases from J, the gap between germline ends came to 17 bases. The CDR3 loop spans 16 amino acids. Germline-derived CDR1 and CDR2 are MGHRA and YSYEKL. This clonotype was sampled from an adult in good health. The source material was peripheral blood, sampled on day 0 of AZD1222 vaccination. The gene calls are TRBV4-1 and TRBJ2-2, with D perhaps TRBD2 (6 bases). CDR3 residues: CASSQVTSWAAGELFF. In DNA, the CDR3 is TGCGCCAGCAGCCAGGTCACTAGCTGGGCGGCCGGGGAGCTGTTTTTT.